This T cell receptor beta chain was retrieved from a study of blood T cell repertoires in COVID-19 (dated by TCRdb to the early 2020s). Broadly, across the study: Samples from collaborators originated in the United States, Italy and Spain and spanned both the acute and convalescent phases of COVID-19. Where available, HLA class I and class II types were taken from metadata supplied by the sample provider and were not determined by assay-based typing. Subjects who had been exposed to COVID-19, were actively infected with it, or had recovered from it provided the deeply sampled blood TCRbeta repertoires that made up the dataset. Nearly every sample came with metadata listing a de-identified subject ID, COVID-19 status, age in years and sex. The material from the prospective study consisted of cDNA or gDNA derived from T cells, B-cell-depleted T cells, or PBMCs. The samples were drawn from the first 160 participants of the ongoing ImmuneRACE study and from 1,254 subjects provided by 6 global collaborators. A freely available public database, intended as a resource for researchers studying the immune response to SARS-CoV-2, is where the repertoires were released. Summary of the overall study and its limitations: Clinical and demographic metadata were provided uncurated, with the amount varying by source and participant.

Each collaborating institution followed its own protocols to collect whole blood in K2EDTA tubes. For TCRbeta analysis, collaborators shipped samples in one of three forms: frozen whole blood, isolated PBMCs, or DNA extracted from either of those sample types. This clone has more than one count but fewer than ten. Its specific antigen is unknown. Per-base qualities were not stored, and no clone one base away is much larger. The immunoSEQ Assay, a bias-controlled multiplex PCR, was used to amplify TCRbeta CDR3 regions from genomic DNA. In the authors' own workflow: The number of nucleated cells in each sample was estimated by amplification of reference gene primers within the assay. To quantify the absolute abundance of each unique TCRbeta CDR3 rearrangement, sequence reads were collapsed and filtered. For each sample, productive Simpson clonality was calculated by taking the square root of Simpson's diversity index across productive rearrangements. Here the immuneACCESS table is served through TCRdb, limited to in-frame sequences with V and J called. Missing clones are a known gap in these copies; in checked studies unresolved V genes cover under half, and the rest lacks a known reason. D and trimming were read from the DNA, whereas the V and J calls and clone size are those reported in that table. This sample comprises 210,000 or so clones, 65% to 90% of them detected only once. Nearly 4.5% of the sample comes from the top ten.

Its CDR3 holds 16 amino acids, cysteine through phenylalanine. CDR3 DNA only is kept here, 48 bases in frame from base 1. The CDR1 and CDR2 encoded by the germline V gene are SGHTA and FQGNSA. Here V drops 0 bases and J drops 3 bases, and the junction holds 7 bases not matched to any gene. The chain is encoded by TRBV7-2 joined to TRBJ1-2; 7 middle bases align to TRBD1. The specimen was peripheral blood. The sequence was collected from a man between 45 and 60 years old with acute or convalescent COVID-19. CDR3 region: CASSLAFRTGDYGYTF. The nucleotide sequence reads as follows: TGTGCCAGCAGCTTAGCTTTCCGGACAGGCGACTATGGCTACACCTTC.